Listed here are 26 T cell receptor beta chains from one sample, sequenced in a study of shared clonotypes between healthy human individuals. The protocol was immunoSEQ multiplex PCR, while the TCRdb copy is restricted to in-frame clones and leaves out a portion. This sample yields fewer than 1.8 million clones, of which about 98.5% are seen a single time; about 0.34% belongs to the top ten. Sequencing was done on a sample of naive CD4+ T cells sorted from blood. Subset meaning: CD45RA+ positively selected. The receptors here all came from a man in his thirties or forties in good health.

This chain connects TRBV9 to TRBJ2-1, with 10 bases matching TRBD2. V was clipped by 5 bases and J by 10 bases; unmatched bases: 12. CDR3 length equals 15 residues. Germline CDR1 reads SGDLS; CDR2 reads YYNGEE. The DNA for the CDR3 is TGTGCCAGCAGGCGGACTAGCGGTCCCCTAGGAGAGCAGTTCTTC. Translation: CASRRTSGPLGEQFF.

This chain joins TRBV19 and TRBJ1-1, with D maybe TRBD1 (5 bases). The germline V gene encodes CDR1 LNHDA and CDR2 SQIVND (reference sequence). The CDR3 length is 14 residues. V was clipped by 8 bases and J by 5 bases, with 18 bases between them. The CDR3, as DNA: TGTGCCAGTCATGGACCAACCAGGGAGACTGAAGCTTTCTTT. Encoded protein: CASHGPTRETEAFF.

Worth noting for this clone: This sample also contains other DNA sequences that code for the same CDR3. This chain uses TRBV15 with TRBJ2-7, with 11 bases aligning to TRBD2. The CDR3 consists of 16 residues. Germline CDR1 and CDR2: LNHNV and YYDKDF (reference sequence). J lost 0 bases, V lost 2 bases, and 3 bases had no gene match. CDR3 in amino acids: CATSRFTSGSSYEQYF. Written as DNA, the CDR3 is TGTGCCACCAGCAGATTTACTAGCGGGAGCTCCTACGAGCAGTACTTC. Drawing the rest from reference TRBV15 and TRBJ2-7, the complete variable domain is DAMVIQNPRYQVTQFGKPVTLSCSQTLNHNVMYWYQQKSSQAPKLLFHYYDKDFNNEADTPDNFQSRRPNTSFCFLDIRSPGLGDTAMYLCATSRFTSGSSYEQYFGPGTRLTVT.

The gene calls are TRBV27 and TRBJ1-1; weak D call: TRBD1 (5 bases). CDR3 length equals 13 residues. CDR1 and CDR2 (germline): MNHEY, SMNVEV (reference sequence). V was cut by 5 bases and J by 3 bases, with 10 bases left in between. Here the CDR3 reads CASSTRQHTEAFF. As DNA, the CDR3 is TGTGCCAGCAGTACCCGACAGCACACTGAAGCTTTCTTT.

The V call is TRBV19, the J call TRBJ2-1, with a tentative D call TRBD1 (6 bases). The CDR3 is 14 residues long. CDR1 and CDR2 from the germline V gene are LNHDA and SQIVND (reference sequence). Between the trimmed V and J ends, which lost 7 bases and 6 bases, there was a span of 16 bases. CDR3 DNA sequence: TGTGCCAGTATGGAGACAGGTTACCGCAATGAGCAGTTCTTC. This encodes CASMETGYRNEQFF. Full variable domain (remainder filled in from reference TRBV19 and TRBJ2-1): DGGITQSPKYLFRKEGQNVTLSCEQNLNHDAMYWYRQDPGQGLRLIYYSQIVNDFQKGDIAEGYSVSREKKESFPLTVTSAQKNPTAFYLCASMETGYRNEQFFGPGTRLTVL.

This chain joins TRBV19 and TRBJ2-2, with TRBD1 identical over 10 bases. Trimming took 7 bases from V and 5 from J; bases not matched to a gene: 7. The CDR3 is made up of 15 amino acids. Germline CDR1 and CDR2: LNHDA and SQIVND (reference sequence). CDR3 sequence (DNA): TGTGCCAGTAACCCGGGACAGGGGTTTACCGGGGAGCTGTTTTTT. This sequence encodes CASNPGQGFTGELFF.

V usage is TRBV5-6 and J usage is TRBJ1-1; tentatively, D is TRBD1 (5 bases). With 3 bases removed from V and 1 base from J, the gap between germline ends came to 13 bases. Germline CDR1 and CDR2: SGHDT and YYEEEE. The CDR3 is 15 amino acids. CDR3 sequence reads: CASSSPGLQNTEAFF. CDR3 sequence (DNA): TGTGCCAGCAGCTCGCCGGGACTGCAGAACACTGAAGCTTTCTTT.

The rearrangement links TRBV6-1 to TRBJ1-5; D not certain. Per the germline V gene, CDR1 is MNHNS and CDR2 is SASEGT. The CDR3 consists of 15 residues. Trimming left V 3 bases short and J 6 bases short, with 15 bases between. The CDR3 sequence is CASSDSIGLVQPQHF. The CDR3 coding sequence is TGTGCCAGCAGTGACTCCATAGGGTTGGTTCAGCCCCAGCATTTT.

This CDR3 reads CASSLGGDGYTF. CDR3 in DNA: TGTGCCAGCAGTTTAGGGGGAGATGGCTACACCTTC. The V gene is TRBV28, the J gene TRBJ1-2; D might be TRBD1 (5 bases). Trimming cost V 2 bases and J 6 bases, with 7 bases left between them. CDR3 length: 12 residues. Per germline, CDR1 MDHEN and CDR2 SYDVKM.

V is TRBV10-3 and J is TRBJ2-7, with D tentatively TRBD1 or TRBD2 (5 bases each). Trimming cost V 8 bases and J 5 bases, with 16 bases left between them. The CDR3 loop spans 13 amino acids. Germline V gives CDR1 ENHRY, CDR2 SYGVKD. The CDR3: CAIRGGTKDEQYF. In DNA, the CDR3 is TGTGCCATCCGTGGGGGAACGAAAGACGAGCAGTACTTC.

V and J are TRBV18 and TRBJ2-6; a possible D gene is TRBD1 (5 bases). From germline, CDR1 is KGHSH and CDR2 LQKENI. The CDR3 spans 16 residues. The V end was cut by 2 bases, the J end by 1 base, with 9 bases between. Here the CDR3 DNA reads TGTGCCAGCTCACCAACAACAGGTTCTGGGGCCAACGTCCTGACTTTC. This codes for CASSPTTGSGANVLTF.

The V gene is TRBV6-1, the J gene TRBJ2-1, with TRBD2 matching 10 bases. In germline, CDR1 is MNHNS, CDR2 SASEGT. The junction had 7 bases not matched to a gene; V was cut back by 7 bases and J by 10 bases. The CDR3 consists of 13 residues. The CDR3 reads CASTPSGRVEQFF. The CDR3 DNA is TGTGCCAGCACCCCTAGCGGGAGAGTGGAGCAGTTCTTC.

This clone appeared a single time. This sequence joins TRBV10-3 and TRBJ2-5, with 7 bases fitting TRBD1. The germline V gene has CDR1 ENHRY and CDR2 SYGVKD. The length of the CDR3 is 11 residues. The J segment lost 4 bases and the V segment lost 10 bases, leaving 3 bases of the junction unmatched. As DNA, the CDR3 is TGTGCCACTCAGGGGGTAGAGACCCAGTACTTC. Protein: CATQGVETQYF.

The rearrangement links TRBV29-1 to TRBJ1-1; 8 bases fit TRBD1. The trim removed 6 bases at V and 1 base at J, leaving 19 bases unmatched. The CDR3 has 18 amino acids. CDR1 SQVTM and CDR2 ANQGSEA come from the germline V gene. The CDR3 DNA follows: TGCAGCGTCACCACAAATAGAAGGCAGGGGGCGCCGAACACTGAAGCTTTCTTT. Protein sequence: CSVTTNRRQGAPNTEAFF. The full variable domain, its missing parts supplied by reference TRBV29-1 and TRBJ1-1, is SAVISQKPSRDICQRGTSLTIQCQVDSQVTMMFWYRQQPGQSLTLIATANQGSEATYESGFVIDKFPISRPNLTFSTLTVSNMSPEDSSIYLCSVTTNRRQGAPNTEAFFGQGTRLTVV.

The V call is TRBV5-1, the J call TRBJ2-2, with 10 bases aligning to TRBD2. Trimming took 1 base from V and 3 from J; bases not matched to a gene: 9. CDR1 and CDR2 (germline): SGHRS, YFSETQ. CDR3 size: 18 residues. CDR3 sequence (DNA): TGCGCCAGCAGCTTGAGGCTAGCGGGAGCAGTGGACACCGGGGAGCTGTTTTTT. Its protein is CASSLRLAGAVDTGELFF.

The chain links TRBV29-1 to TRBJ2-1; perhaps TRBD2 as D (6 bases). CDR1 is SQVTM and CDR2 is ANQGSEA in the germline V gene. V was cut by 7 bases and J by 0 bases, with 13 bases left in between. The CDR3 loop spans 14 amino acids. This CDR3 is CSGKGLFSYNEQFF. As DNA, the CDR3 is TGCAGCGGAAAGGGACTCTTCTCCTACAATGAGCAGTTCTTC.

Comments on this clone: The same CDR3 arises from other DNA sequences in this sample as well. The rearrangement joins TRBV6-5 to TRBJ2-7; 7 bases align to TRBD1. V lost 6 bases and J lost 2; bases outside the gene matches: 1. In germline, CDR1 is MNHEY, CDR2 SVGAGI. The CDR3 length is 12 residues. The CDR3 spells CASSQGAYEQYF. Here the CDR3 DNA reads TGTGCCAGCAGCCAGGGGGCCTACGAGCAGTACTTC.

The chain is built from TRBV19 and TRBJ1-1; D is unclear. Germline assignment: CDR1 LNHDA and CDR2 SQIVND (reference sequence). This CDR3 has 12 residues. Trimming left V 5 bases short and J 3 bases short, with 7 bases between. CDR3 nucleotide sequence: TGTGCCAGTAGTCATTCATACACTGAAGCTTTCTTT. It specifies CASSHSYTEAFF.

The chain carries TRBV11-2 and TRBJ2-3; possibly TRBD2 for D (6 bases). This CDR3 has 18 residues. V lost 1 base and J lost 0, with 17 bases in between. Germline lookup yields CDR1 SGHAT and CDR2 FQNNGV. The CDR3 DNA reads as TGTGCCAGCAGCTTAGGGTCGTTTTGGGACTTAAGCACAGATACGCAGTATTTT. This translates into CASSLGSFWDLSTDTQYF. Full variable domain (remainder filled in from reference TRBV11-2 and TRBJ2-3): EAGVAQSPRYKIIEKRQSVAFWCNPISGHATLYWYQQILGQGPKLLIQFQNNGVVDDSQLPKDRFSAERLKGVDSTLKIQPAKLEDSAVYLCASSLGSFWDLSTDTQYFGPGTRLTVL.

The chain employs TRBV7-3 and TRBJ2-1; TRBD1 matches 9 bases. The germline V gene encodes CDR1 SGHTA and CDR2 FQGTGA. Trimming removed 0 bases from V and 7 bases from J; junction bases left unmatched: 4. There are 15 residues in the CDR3. CDR3 residues: CASSLTGQGSNEQFF. DNA for the CDR3: TGTGCCAGCAGCTTAACCGGACAGGGGAGTAATGAGCAGTTCTTC.

The chain combines TRBV5-6 with TRBJ2-3; D is ambiguous. The CDR3 loop spans 18 amino acids. Trimming removed 0 bases from V and 0 bases from J, with 17 bases in between. Germline CDR1 is SGHDT and CDR2 is YYEEEE. The CDR3 reads CASSLARDRTRSTDTQYF. The CDR3 DNA reads TGTGCCAGCAGCTTGGCAAGGGATCGTACGCGTAGCACAGATACGCAGTATTTT.

The gene calls are TRBV5-1 and TRBJ2-5, with D possibly being TRBD1 (6 bases). Germline lookup yields CDR1 SGHRS and CDR2 YFSETQ. V was shortened by 0 bases and J by 2 bases, with 11 bases between the two germline ends. This CDR3 contains 15 residues. The CDR3 nucleotides read TGCGCCAGCAGCTTGGGGACAGTGCTGCAAGAGACCCAGTACTTC. Translation gives CASSLGTVLQETQYF.

The chain couples TRBV6-5 to TRBJ2-7; D gene ambiguous. The CDR3 spans 12 residues. V lost 0 bases, J lost 6 bases, and 6 bases lay in between. CDR1 MNHEY and CDR2 SVGAGI come from the germline V gene. The CDR3 sequence is CASSYSGFEQYF. The CDR3 coding sequence is TGTGCCAGCAGTTACTCAGGCTTCGAGCAGTACTTC.

The gene calls are TRBV5-4 and TRBJ2-3; TRBD1 matches at 8 bases. This CDR3 has 14 residues. Unmatched junction bases numbered 5, after V lost 4 bases and J lost 4 bases. In germline, CDR1 is SGHNT, CDR2 YYREEE (reference sequence). The DNA for the CDR3 is TGTGCCAGCAGCACTCCGACAGGGGCAGATACGCAGTATTTT. It is translated as CASSTPTGADTQYF.

The J gene is TRBJ2-1, the V gene TRBV5-1; 10 bases agree with TRBD2. CDR1 is SGHRS, CDR2 YFSETQ, per germline. This CDR3 has 16 amino acids. The V gene end was trimmed by 0 bases and the J gene end by 5 bases; junction bases not matched to a gene: 5. Here the CDR3 DNA reads TGCGCCAGCAGCTTGGATAGGCTAGCGGGGGACAATGAGCAGTTCTTC. Amino acid sequence: CASSLDRLAGDNEQFF.

The rearrangement uses TRBV28 and TRBJ2-2; D may correspond to TRBD1 or TRBD2 (5 bases each). Deletions cut 6 bases from V and 5 bases from J, with 13 bases between. This CDR3 spans 14 amino acids. Germline V CDR1 and CDR2: MDHEN, SYDVKM. CDR3 coding DNA: TGTGCCAGCAGCTCCTTGAGGGGAACCGGGGAGCTGTTTTTT. As protein: CASSSLRGTGELFF.